This TCR beta chain appears in the sequencing data of a study of T-cell memory formation after mild COVID-19. Trimming cost V 3 bases and J 0 bases; bases outside gene matches: 6. Germline assignment: CDR1 LNHNV and CDR2 YYDKDF (reference sequence). CDR3 length: 16 amino acids. The 5'RACE method, run with constant-segment primers, produced TCR alpha and TCR beta cDNA libraries (carrying sample barcodes and UMIs). TCRdb re-called the 5' RACE reads with MiXCR, one entry per CDR3 protein. The sample lists hundreds of thousands of distinct CDR3 sequences; about a sixth were seen once. In the case of this clonotype: Its antigen is still unknown.

Regarding the study as a whole: Nothing confirmed that second-wave clones peaking on day 37 were specific for SARS-CoV-2. Balance between CD4 and CD8 was seen in clones contracting day 15 to 85, and a CD4+ lean was seen in later expanders. Within pre-infection memory, some responding clones were found, suggesting cross-reactive memory joined.

Sequenced input: PBMCs or a T cell subset sorted from them (not recorded which). The sequence derives from a man between 18 and 29 years old who had mild COVID-19 (a few samples of this study predate the infection). Cell type and time point are not known. The V and J genes are TRBV15 and TRBJ2-3; 7 nucleotides line up with TRBD2. CDR3 nucleotides: TGTGCCACCAGCAGGACCCTAGCGGTTAGCACAGATACGCAGTATTTT. It yields the protein CATSRTLAVSTDTQYF.